The 20 T cell receptor beta chains below were found in one sample sequenced in a study of cytomegalovirus exposure and HLA in healthy donors. Primers for the PCR totalled 60 Vbeta and 13 Jbeta. The protocol was immunoSEQ multiplex PCR, while the TCRdb copy is restricted to in-frame clones and leaves out a portion. The repertoire holds roughly 120,000 clones, 60% to 85% seen once, with 1% in the top ten. Sequencing was done on a sample of PBMCs. The receptors stem from a human donor in good health.

This clone appeared once. This chain links TRBV6-5 with TRBJ2-7; D is perhaps TRBD2 (6 bases). Germline V gene data show CDR1 as MNHEY and CDR2 as SVGAGI. CDR3 size: 13 residues. The ends were cut back, 6 bases at V and 5 bases at J, with 14 bases in the middle. The CDR3 DNA sequence: TGTGCCAGCAGCTTGGGAGGAGGAGACGAGCAGTACTTC. It is translated as CASSLGGGDEQYF.

The J gene is TRBJ1-1, the V gene TRBV2; maybe TRBD1 (5 bases). Between the trimmed V and J ends, which lost 3 bases and 2 bases, there was a span of 13 bases. Germline values: CDR1 SNHLY, CDR2 FYNNEI. This CDR3 region has 15 residues. The CDR3 nucleotides are TGTGCCAGCAGTGACCCCGCGGGGGGAAACACTGAAGCTTTCTTT. Protein product: CASSDPAGGNTEAFF.

The chain joins TRBV5-8 to TRBJ1-5; D is unresolved. This CDR3 spans 13 amino acids. V was clipped by 4 bases and J by 6 bases, with 11 bases between them. Germline loops: CDR1 SGHTS, CDR2 YDEGEE. CDR3 loop: CASSQDRSQPQHF. The DNA of the CDR3 is TGTGCCAGCAGCCAAGATCGGAGTCAGCCCCAGCATTTT.

V usage is TRBV29-1 and J usage is TRBJ1-2; 7 bases match TRBD1. V lost 4 bases to trimming and J lost 5 bases; unmatched junction nucleotides: 4. Germline V gene sequence: CDR1 SQVTM, CDR2 ANQGSEA. CDR3 length equals 12 residues. The CDR3 spells CSVVQGEYGYTF. CDR3 nucleotide sequence: TGCAGCGTTGTGCAGGGGGAGTATGGCTACACCTTC.

The chain combines TRBV19 with TRBJ1-5, with D possibly TRBD1 on 5 matching bases. The length of the CDR3 is 15 residues. Germline V gene sequence: CDR1 LNHDA, CDR2 SQIVND (reference sequence). V gave up 3 bases and J gave up 7 bases, with 16 bases separating them. The CDR3 DNA reads as TGTGCCAGTAGTATTGGGGGAGGGGTTGGGCAGCCCCAGCATTTT. Translation gives CASSIGGGVGQPQHF.

This chain joins TRBV7-9 and TRBJ2-1; 7 nucleotides match TRBD1. This CDR3 spans 15 amino acids. Unmatched junction bases numbered 10, after V lost 4 bases and J lost 7 bases. Germline V lookup: CDR1 SEHNR, CDR2 FQNEAQ (reference sequence). The CDR3 nucleotides read TGTGCCAGCAGCTCATACTCGACAGGGTGGAATGAGCAGTTCTTC. Its translation: CASSSYSTGWNEQFF.

This rearrangement joins TRBV9 to TRBJ2-2, with 10 bases fitting TRBD1. Germline V gene lookup returns CDR1 SGDLS and CDR2 YYNGEE. This CDR3 has 16 residues. J gave up 3 bases and V 4 bases, and 6 bases lay outside the gene matches. This chain's CDR3 is CASSSGTGDYTGELFF. The CDR3 DNA follows: TGTGCCAGCAGCTCCGGGACAGGGGATTACACCGGGGAGCTGTTTTTT.

This sequence joins TRBV18 and TRBJ1-2, with D hard to call. Germline loops: CDR1 KGHSH, CDR2 LQKENI. This CDR3 spans 14 amino acids. V was cut by 2 bases and J by 8 bases, with 15 bases left in between. The CDR3 sequence is CASSPELSPGGYTF. CDR3 in DNA: TGTGCCAGCTCACCAGAGTTATCGCCAGGAGGCTACACCTTC.

CDR3 in DNA: TGTGCCAGCAGCAAATTCCAGGTACAGTATTTT. This encodes CASSKFQVQYF. This chain uses TRBV21-1 with TRBJ2-3; the table's D call, TRBD1, was not checked against the DNA. TRBV21-1 is a listed pseudogene. The CDR3 is made up of 11 amino acids.

This clone showed up just once. The V call is TRBV11-2, the J call TRBJ2-7, with D unresolved. Germline assignment: CDR1 SGHAT and CDR2 FQNNGV. The ends were cut back, 4 bases at V and 2 bases at J, with 21 bases in the middle. The CDR3 consists of 17 residues. CDR3 bases: TGTGCCAGCAGCTCACATCCTATGCTAGGATATCCCTACGAGCAGTACTTC. It yields the protein CASSSHPMLGYPYEQYF. Filled out from reference TRBV11-2 and TRBJ2-7, the complete variable domain reads EAGVAQSPRYKIIEKRQSVAFWCNPISGHATLYWYQQILGQGPKLLIQFQNNGVVDDSQLPKDRFSAERLKGVDSTLKIQPAKLEDSAVYLCASSSHPMLGYPYEQYFGPGTRLTVT.

This sequence joins TRBV7-9 and TRBJ1-2; D is uncertain. Trimming took off 8 bases at V and 0 bases at J, with 10 bases between the two ends. The CDR3 has 13 amino acids. The germline V gene encodes CDR1 SEHNR and CDR2 FQNEAQ (reference sequence). CDR3 protein: CASQLNSNYGYTF. CDR3 DNA: TGTGCCAGCCAATTAAACTCTAACTATGGCTACACCTTC.

This chain connects TRBV10-3 to TRBJ2-4, with 12 nucleotides matching TRBD2. Germline V gene sequence: CDR1 ENHRY, CDR2 SYGVKD. This CDR3 region has 19 residues. The J segment lost 0 bases and the V segment lost 3 bases, leaving 9 bases of the junction unmatched. In DNA, the CDR3 is TGTGCCATCAGTGATTACCGACTAGCGGGGGAACTAGCCAAAAACATTCAGTACTTC. It is translated as CAISDYRLAGELAKNIQYF.

The gene calls are TRBV10-3 and TRBJ1-6; D is uncertain. Germline CDR1 is ENHRY and CDR2 is SYGVKD. The CDR3 length is 14 residues. Between the trimmed V and J ends, which lost 6 bases and 0 bases, there was a span of 6 bases. The CDR3 spells CAIRNSSYNSPLHF. The CDR3 coding sequence is TGTGCCATCAGGAATAGCTCCTATAATTCACCCCTCCACTTT.

In its sample, this clone was seen a few times. This chain uses TRBV2 with TRBJ2-1, with TRBD1 identical over 7 bases. This CDR3 is 12 amino acids long. Trimming at V came to 7 bases and at J to 9 bases, leaving 6 bases not matched to a gene. Germline V gene lookup returns CDR1 SNHLY and CDR2 FYNNEI. The CDR3 spells CASTTGDTEQFF. The CDR3 DNA follows: TGTGCCAGCACAACAGGGGATACTGAGCAGTTCTTC.

The chain carries TRBV10-2 and TRBJ2-5; 11 bases line up with TRBD2. Germline-derived CDR1 and CDR2 are WSHSY and SAAADI. The CDR3 spans 16 residues. V shed 4 bases, J shed 4 bases, and the junction held 8 bases outside the gene matches. CDR3 bases: TGCGCCAGCAGTGGTCTTCTAGCGGGGGGATCAGAGACCCAGTACTTC. Its translation is CASSGLLAGGSETQYF.

This clone has only one observation. V and J are TRBV10-3 and TRBJ2-3, with TRBD2 identical over 12 bases. The CDR3 spans 16 residues. V trimming: 6 bases; J trimming: 3 bases; junction bases outside the gene matches: 7. CDR1 ENHRY and CDR2 SYGVKD come from the germline V gene. The CDR3 loop reads CAIRELAGGETDTQYF. The CDR3 DNA follows: TGTGCCATCAGGGAACTAGCGGGGGGCGAGACAGATACGCAGTATTTT.

The J gene is TRBJ2-3, the V gene TRBV7-8, with TRBD2 matching 10 bases. Germline V CDR1 and CDR2: SGHVS, FQNEAQ. The CDR3 totals 16 residues. The V gene end was trimmed by 4 bases and the J gene end by 1 base; junction bases not matched to a gene: 5. The CDR3 bases are TGTGCCAGCAGCTACCCCGGGACTAGCGGCACAGATACGCAGTATTTT. Encoded protein: CASSYPGTSGTDTQYF.

This chain connects TRBV29-1 to TRBJ1-5; D is possibly TRBD1 (6 bases). V was shortened by 3 bases and J by 6 bases, with 15 bases between the two germline ends. CDR3 length: 14 amino acids. Germline V lookup: CDR1 SQVTM, CDR2 ANQGSEA. The CDR3, as DNA: TGCAGCGTTGATATAGCAGGGGAGGGTCAGCCCCAGCATTTT. This codes for CSVDIAGEGQPQHF.

In this sample, this clone turned up once. This chain joins TRBV10-3 and TRBJ1-3; D is ambiguous. V dropped 11 bases and J dropped 0 bases, with 14 bases sitting between them. The CDR3 consists of 14 residues. The V gene's germline CDR1 is ENHRY and CDR2 SYGVKD. The CDR3: CAALLEGSGNTIYF. The CDR3 bases are TGTGCCGCACTTTTAGAGGGCTCTGGAAACACCATATATTTT.

The chain recombines TRBV15 with TRBJ1-4; 7 bases match TRBD1. V shed 0 bases, J shed 3 bases, and the junction held 1 base outside the gene matches. Germline loops: CDR1 LNHNV, CDR2 YYDKDF (reference sequence). The CDR3 length is 15 residues. CDR3 nucleotide sequence: TGTGCCACCAGCAGAGAGCAGGGGGCTAATGAAAAACTGTTTTTT. The encoded protein is CATSREQGANEKLFF.